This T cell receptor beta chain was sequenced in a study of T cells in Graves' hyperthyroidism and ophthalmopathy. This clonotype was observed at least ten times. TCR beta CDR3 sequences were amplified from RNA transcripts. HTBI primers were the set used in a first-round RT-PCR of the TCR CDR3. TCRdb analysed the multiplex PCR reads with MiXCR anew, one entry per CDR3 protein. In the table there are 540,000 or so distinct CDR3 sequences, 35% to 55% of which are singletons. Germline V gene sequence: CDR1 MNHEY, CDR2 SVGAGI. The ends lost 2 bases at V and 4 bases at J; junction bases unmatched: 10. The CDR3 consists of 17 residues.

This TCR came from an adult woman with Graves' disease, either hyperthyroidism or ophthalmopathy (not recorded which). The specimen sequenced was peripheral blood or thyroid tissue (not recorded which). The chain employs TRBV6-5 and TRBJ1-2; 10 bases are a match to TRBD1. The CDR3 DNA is TGTGCCAGCAGTTACCTCCGGACAGGGGGAGGGGGCTATGGCTACACCTTC. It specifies CASSYLRTGGGGYGYTF.